This section outlines one T cell receptor (beta chain) sequence together with its context. These data originate in a study of blood T cell repertoires in COVID-19. Germline V lookup: CDR1 MDHEN, CDR2 SYDVKM. The CDR3 has 16 amino acids. With 1 base clipped from V and 0 bases from J, the junction kept 5 bases outside the gene matches. Profiling relied on immunoSEQ multiplex PCR, and the TCRdb table lists in-frame clones only, not all of them. Counted here are some 150,000 clones, roughly nine tenths occurring once; the ten biggest clones make up about a tenth. Sequencing input: peripheral blood. The gene calls are TRBV28 and TRBJ1-1; 7 nucleotides line up with TRBD1. The TCR comes from a woman aged 60-75 years with COVID-19, enrolled during active disease. The CDR3 coding sequence is TGTGCCAGCAGTTTATTGACAGGGTTTATGAACACTGAAGCTTTCTTT. Protein: CASSLLTGFMNTEAFF.